In its sample, the clone carrying this T cell receptor beta chain was seen a few times. V was shortened by 3 bases and J by 4 bases, with 12 bases between the two germline ends. The CDR3 totals 15 residues. TCRdb processed the 5' RACE reads anew with MiXCR; each CDR3 protein has one entry. This table has 700,000 or so distinct CDR3 sequences, 8.5% to 9% appearing once. This specimen belongs to a study of identical twins. These data were likewise used in another study, on yellow fever vaccine responses in identical twins. That study reports: Twins reportedly appeared to share part of their vaccine T cell response while keeping part individual.

This receptor was obtained from a woman between 18 and 30 years old in good health. The sample consisted of PBMCs. The V call is TRBV12-3 or TRBV12-4, the J call TRBJ2-2, with D tentatively TRBD1 (5 bases). CDR3 nucleotide sequence: TGTGCCAGCAGTTTGGTTTTGGGGCTCACCGGGGAGCTGTTTTTT. It codes for CASSLVLGLTGELFF.